Presented here are 6 T cell receptor beta chains from one specimen sequenced in a study of shared clonotypes between healthy human individuals. TCRdb's copy holds only in-frame clones and misses some; the assay was immunoSEQ multiplex PCR. The sample lists hundreds of thousands of clones; about 98% were seen once. It was CD45RO-negative cells, positively selected for CCR7, that made up naive CD8 cells, with terminally differentiated effector memory CD45RA+ cells excluded. The sample comprised naive CD8+ T cells sorted from blood. The source of these receptors is a man aged 30-40 years in good health.

The genes are TRBV7-9 and TRBJ2-1; maybe TRBD2 (6 bases). Per the germline V gene, CDR1 is SEHNR and CDR2 is FQNEAQ (reference sequence). The CDR3 is 17 residues long. V shed 5 bases and J shed 3 bases, with 20 bases lying between them. CDR3 region: CASSETSTRGYYNEQFF. The DNA for the CDR3 is TGTGCCAGCAGCGAAACCTCGACTAGGGGCTACTACAATGAGCAGTTCTTC.

This chain links TRBV27 with TRBJ2-1, with 12 nucleotides matching TRBD2. CDR3 size: 18 residues. The J segment lost 8 bases and the V segment lost 7 bases, leaving 18 bases of the junction unmatched. Looked up from germline, CDR1 is MNHEY and CDR2 is SMNVEV (reference sequence). CDR3 in amino acids: CASNLPRAGLAGMHEQFF. The CDR3 DNA sequence: TGTGCCAGCAACCTCCCACGGGCCGGACTAGCGGGAATGCATGAGCAGTTCTTC.

V is TRBV27 and J is TRBJ2-3, with D perhaps TRBD1 (6 bases). CDR3 length: 14 residues. V lost 3 bases and J lost 5, with 12 bases in between. Germline lookup yields CDR1 MNHEY and CDR2 SMNVEV (reference sequence). CDR3 loop: CASSLGRGKDTQYF. DNA of the CDR3: TGTGCCAGCAGTTTGGGCAGGGGTAAAGATACGCAGTATTTT.

In this sample, this clone turned up once. The chain recombines TRBV6-1 with TRBJ2-7; the match to TRBD1 covers 7 bases. This CDR3 comprises 12 residues. Germline V CDR1 and CDR2: MNHNS, SASEGT. The ends lost 11 bases at V and 2 bases at J; junction bases unmatched: 6. The CDR3 loop is CAVDRVPYEQYF. CDR3 nucleotide sequence: TGTGCCGTAGACAGGGTTCCCTACGAGCAGTACTTC.

The chain links TRBV7-9 to TRBJ1-4; D is undetermined. This CDR3 comprises 11 residues. In germline, CDR1 is SEHNR, CDR2 FQNEAQ (reference sequence). V gave up 3 bases and J gave up 7 bases, with 3 bases separating them. The CDR3 coding sequence is TGTGCCAGCAGCTTTAGTGAAAAACTGTTTTTT. This gives the protein CASSFSEKLFF.

The rearrangement links TRBV29-1 to TRBJ2-7; 16 bases are shared with TRBD2. This CDR3 has 18 amino acids. CDR1 is SQVTM and CDR2 is ANQGSEA in the germline V gene. V lost 5 bases to trimming and J lost 1 base; unmatched junction nucleotides: 11. This chain's CDR3 is CSVLQGGLAGGPSYEQYF. As DNA, the CDR3 is TGCAGCGTTTTACAGGGGGGACTAGCGGGAGGGCCTTCCTACGAGCAGTACTTC.